Shown below are 19 T cell receptor beta chains from a single sample sequenced in a study of cytomegalovirus exposure and HLA in healthy donors. Vbeta (60) and Jbeta (13) primers were used in the PCR. Clones were sequenced by immunoSEQ multiplex PCR, and TCRdb holds only the in-frame ones, with some missing. This sample has under 200,000 clones; approximately 73% occur once, and the top ten carry approximately 1.5%. Input material: PBMCs. The receptor source for this set is a middle-aged man in good health and CMV-seronegative.

Only one count was recorded for this clone. J is TRBJ2-3 and V is TRBV7-2; D is possibly TRBD2 (6 bases). The CDR3 contains 17 residues. Germline loops: CDR1 SGHTA, CDR2 FQGNSA. The ends were cut back, 5 bases at V and 4 bases at J, with 22 bases in the middle. The CDR3 protein is CASSPLPAGQSSDTQYF. In nucleotides, the CDR3 is TGTGCCAGCAGCCCCCTGCCAGCGGGCCAATCATCAGATACGCAGTATTTT. Based on the CDR3 plus reference TRBV7-2 and TRBJ2-3, the full variable domain is GAGVSQSPSNKVTEKGKDVELRCDPISGHTALYWYRQSLGQGLEFLIYFQGNSAPDKSGLPSDRFSAERTGGSVSTLTIQRTQQEDSAVYLCASSPLPAGQSSDTQYFGPGTRLTVL.

The chain carries TRBV6-1 and TRBJ2-3; TRBD1 matches 11 bases. This CDR3 comprises 14 residues. J was trimmed by 4 bases and V by 3 bases; bases with no gene match: 0. Germline V gene sequence: CDR1 MNHNS, CDR2 SASEGT. For the CDR3, the DNA is TGTGCCAGCAGTGAGGGACAGGGGGCAGATACGCAGTATTTT. The encoded protein is CASSEGQGADTQYF.

The CDR3 bases are TGTGCCAGTAGTCCCCGACAGGGGCCCCCTAATGAAAAACTGTTTTTT. It yields the protein CASSPRQGPPNEKLFF. This rearrangement joins TRBV19 to TRBJ1-4, with TRBD1 matching over 8 bases. V was pared by 5 bases and J by 3 bases, with 8 bases of the junction left unmatched. In germline, CDR1 is LNHDA, CDR2 SQIVND (reference sequence). The CDR3 runs to 16 residues.

The chain combines TRBV5-1 with TRBJ2-5, with a tentative D call TRBD2 (6 bases). The CDR3 is 14 residues long. In germline, CDR1 is SGHRS, CDR2 YFSETQ. Between the trimmed V and J ends, which lost 5 bases and 2 bases, there was a span of 13 bases. The CDR3 is CASREGTSQETQYF. The CDR3 DNA follows: TGCGCCAGCAGAGAAGGGACTTCGCAAGAGACCCAGTACTTC.

V is TRBV7-3 and J is TRBJ1-1, with 8 bases matching TRBD1. The V gene's germline CDR1 is SGHTA and CDR2 FQGTGA. V lost 5 bases and J lost 4; bases outside the gene matches: 12. CDR3 length equals 16 residues. This CDR3 is CASSPLPQGVATEAFF. In DNA form, the CDR3 reads TGTGCCAGCAGCCCGCTCCCACAGGGGGTTGCCACTGAAGCTTTCTTT.

The table lists this clone with a few counts. The chain is built from TRBV27 and TRBJ2-7, with 9 bases identical to TRBD2. The V gene's germline CDR1 is MNHEY and CDR2 SMNVEV (reference sequence). The J segment lost 4 bases and the V segment lost 6 bases, leaving 7 bases of the junction unmatched. This CDR3 comprises 14 residues. CDR3 sequence (DNA): TGTGCCAGCAGCATCGGGACTAGCCTTTACGAGCAGTACTTC. Protein product: CASSIGTSLYEQYF.

V is TRBV25-1 and J is TRBJ2-5, with a tentative D call TRBD1 (6 bases). V was cut by 1 base and J by 1 base, with 10 bases left in between. CDR1 is MGHDK and CDR2 is SYGVNS in the germline V gene. The CDR3 length is 15 residues. This chain's CDR3 is CASSELDSAQETQYF. CDR3 nucleotide sequence: TGTGCCAGCAGTGAATTGGACAGTGCCCAAGAGACCCAGTACTTC.

The genes are TRBV25-1 and TRBJ1-1, with D possibly TRBD1 on 5 matching bases. V was trimmed by 4 bases and J by 5 bases, leaving 8 bases between them. Germline V gene data show CDR1 as MGHDK and CDR2 as SYGVNS. The length of the CDR3 is 12 residues. The DNA of the CDR3 is TGTGCCAGCAGTGCCGGGGGTACTGAAGCTTTCTTT. The encoded protein is CASSAGGTEAFF.

This clone was counted only a few times. The chain couples TRBV5-1 to TRBJ2-2; no clear D. CDR1 and CDR2 from the germline V gene are SGHRS and YFSETQ. V lost 1 base and J 5 bases, leaving 12 bases between the germline ends. This CDR3 has 15 amino acids. CDR3: CASSLHSELTGELFF. CDR3 sequence (DNA): TGCGCCAGCAGCTTGCATTCGGAGTTGACCGGGGAGCTGTTTTTT. The full variable domain, rest sourced from reference TRBV5-1 and TRBJ2-2, is KAGVTQTPRYLIKTRGQQVTLSCSPISGHRSVSWYQQTPGQGLQFLFEYFSETQRNKGNFPGRFSGRQFSNSRSEMNVSTLELGDSALYLCASSLHSELTGELFFGEGSRLTVL.

On this clone itself: A junction end diverges from the germline sequence, so it may reflect a read error. This chain uses TRBV15 with TRBJ1-2; 8 positions match TRBD1. The germline gives CDR1 LNHNV, CDR2 YYDKDF (reference sequence). CDR3 size: 15 residues. The CDR3 is CATSGDRGSNYGYTF. In DNA, the CDR3 is TGTGCCACCAGCGGAGACAGGGGAAGTAACTATGGCTACACCTTC.

The rearrangement links TRBV2 to TRBJ1-3; the D is unclear. V lost 3 bases to trimming and J lost 5 bases, with 5 bases between them. CDR1 SNHLY and CDR2 FYNNEI come from the germline V gene. The CDR3 spans 12 residues. As DNA, the CDR3 is TGTGCCAGCAGTGAGGAGAGAAACACCATATATTTT. It encodes CASSEERNTIYF. The full variable domain, rest sourced from reference TRBV2 and TRBJ1-3, is EPEVTQTPSHQVTQMGQEVILRCVPISNHLYFYWYRQILGQKVEFLVSFYNNEISEKSEIFDDQFSVERPDGSNFTLKIRSTKLEDSAMYFCASSEERNTIYFGEGSWLTVV.

The V and J genes are TRBV6-6 and TRBJ1-5; perhaps TRBD1 as D (6 bases). This CDR3 has 14 residues. The V end lost 5 bases, the J end lost 9 bases, and 17 bases lay between the germline ends. Germline V lookup: CDR1 MNHNY, CDR2 SVGAGI (reference sequence). The CDR3 DNA follows: TGTGCCAGCAGTGCTTATAAACAGGGTCGGCCCCAGCATTTT. Protein sequence: CASSAYKQGRPQHF.

The genes are TRBV4-1 and TRBJ2-7; no definite D call. V was clipped by 1 base and J by 0 bases, with 19 bases between them. The germline V gene has CDR1 MGHRA and CDR2 YSYEKL. The CDR3 is 18 amino acids. CDR3 sequence: CASSQAAGEALTSYEQYF. In nucleotides, the CDR3 is TGCGCCAGCAGCCAAGCAGCCGGTGAGGCCTTAACCTCCTACGAGCAGTACTTC.

V usage is TRBV10-3 and J usage is TRBJ2-1, with 7 bases that match TRBD2. The germline V gene has CDR1 ENHRY and CDR2 SYGVKD. The CDR3 extends over 16 amino acids. V lost 6 bases to trimming and J lost 2 bases; unmatched junction nucleotides: 10. The CDR3 DNA reads as TGTGCCATCAGCCACGGGGCGGCGGGGGCCTACAATGAGCAGTTCTTC. This encodes CAISHGAAGAYNEQFF.

The gene calls are TRBV5-1 and TRBJ2-1; no clear D gene. Germline V gene lookup returns CDR1 SGHRS and CDR2 YFSETQ. V was pared by 0 bases and J by 8 bases, with 9 bases between. This CDR3 contains 13 residues. CDR3 bases: TGCGCCAGCAGCTTGGCCGGGTGGGATGAGCAGTTCTTC. It encodes CASSLAGWDEQFF.

This clone was observed a handful of times. The chain links TRBV4-1 to TRBJ2-3; TRBD2 agrees at 8 bases. The ends lost 2 bases at V and 2 bases at J; junction bases unmatched: 6. This CDR3 spans 16 amino acids. Germline CDR1 and CDR2: MGHRA and YSYEKL. DNA for the CDR3: TGCGCCAGCAGCCAAAGAAGCGGGGGTTTCACAGATACGCAGTATTTT. This translates into CASSQRSGGFTDTQYF.

V gene TRBV6-6 combines with J gene TRBJ1-4; 7 bases are shared with TRBD1. Germline loops: CDR1 MNHNY, CDR2 SVGAGI (reference sequence). The trim removed 5 bases at V and 5 bases at J, leaving 5 bases unmatched. This CDR3 is 14 amino acids long. The CDR3 spells CASSPDRWNEKLFF. As DNA, the CDR3 is TGTGCCAGCAGTCCGGACAGGTGGAATGAAAAACTGTTTTTT.

V and J are TRBV9 and TRBJ2-2; D is possibly TRBD1 (6 bases). Germline CDR1 and CDR2: SGDLS and YYNGEE. Trimming took off 4 bases at V and 3 bases at J, with 13 bases between the two ends. This CDR3 contains 15 residues. The CDR3 region is CASSTTGTDTGELFF. As DNA, the CDR3 is TGTGCCAGCAGCACCACAGGGACCGACACCGGGGAGCTGTTTTTT.

The chain carries TRBV19 and TRBJ1-6; D gene unclear. In germline, CDR1 is LNHDA, CDR2 SQIVND (reference sequence). CDR3 length: 16 residues. The V end lost 5 bases, the J end lost 3 bases, and 14 bases lay between the germline ends. CDR3 protein: CASSPRASVYNSPLHF. The DNA of the CDR3 is TGTGCCAGTAGTCCGAGGGCTAGCGTCTATAATTCACCCCTCCACTTT.